The rows below give T cell receptor beta chains drawn from one sample of a study of OX40 agonist ivuxolimab in advanced cancers. Measured with immunoSEQ multiplex PCR; TCRdb has only the in-frame clones, and not every one. The data contain 30,000 to 35,000 clones, 70% to 85% of them seen just once; the ten biggest clones take up 13% to 15%. Sequencing used CD4+ or CD8+ T cells sorted from blood, obtained in a trial of the OX40 agonist ivuxolimab. The receptors were gathered from an adult with an advanced solid tumor such as melanoma, head and neck, liver or kidney cancer. CDR3s include the opening cysteine and the closing phenylalanine or tryptophan. The D gene is left open where the match is weak. Rows give clone size only sometimes, using once, few, many, or a class for an expanded clone.

V,D,size,J,DNA,CDR3
TRBV6-1,.,few,TRBJ1-5,TGTGCCAGCAGTGCCCCGACAGGCTTCGGACCTTATAGCAATCAGCCCCAGCATTTT,CASSAPTGFGPYSNQPQHF
TRBV6-1,.,.,TRBJ2-3,TGTGCCAGCAGTGAAGCCCCCTCTAGCACAGATACGCAGTATTTT,CASSEAPSSTDTQYF
TRBV5-1,TRBD2,.,TRBJ2-7,TGCGCCAGCACGGGAGGGACTAGCTCCTACGAGCAGTACTTC,CASTGGTSSYEQYF
TRBV7-3,.,few,TRBJ1-5,TGTGCCAGCAGCTTAGATGGGGGCCAGCCCCAGCATTTT,CASSLDGGQPQHF
TRBV5-8,.,.,TRBJ1-4,TGTGCCAGCAGCTCGACAGCTCCAACTAATGAAAAACTGTTTTTT,CASSSTAPTNEKLFF
TRBV7-2,.,.,TRBJ2-7,TGTGCCAGCAGTAATCACCAGGGGTTCCGCTACGAGCAGTACTTC,CASSNHQGFRYEQYF
TRBV5-8,.,.,TRBJ2-5,TGTGCCAGCAGCCGACGGGGGGCTCGGGAGACCCAGTACTTC,CASSRRGARETQYF
TRBV7-6,.,few,TRBJ1-3,TGTGCCAGCAGCCCGGACGAAAGCTCTGGAAACACCATATATTTT,CASSPDESSGNTIYF
TRBV9,.,few,TRBJ2-3,TGTGCCAGCAGTGAGACCGGAACCCGTAGCACAGATACGCAGTATTTT,CASSETGTRSTDTQYF
TRBV30,TRBD1,.,TRBJ2-7,TGTGCCTGGAGTGAAGGGACAGGGGGGTACGAGCAGTACTTC,CAWSEGTGGYEQYF
TRBV10-2,.,.,TRBJ1-1,TGCGCCAGCACCCGGGGGAACACTGAAGCTTTCTTT,CASTRGNTEAFF
TRBV14,.,.,TRBJ2-1,TGTGCCAGCAGCCAAGATAGCGTAGATTTGGATGAGCAGTTCTTC,CASSQDSVDLDEQFF
TRBV5-1,TRBD2,.,TRBJ2-1,TGCGCCAGCAGAGGCGGGAGTGATTTAGGAGAGCAGTTCTTC,CASRGGSDLGEQFF
TRBV6-4,.,.,TRBJ2-3,TGTGCCAGCAGTGAATCCGAAGAGATTACACCCGAGTATTTT,CASSESEEITPEYF
TRBV6-1,.,.,TRBJ2-4,TGTGCCAGCAGTGAATTTGGCAGCCTAGCCAAAAACATTCAGTACTTC,CASSEFGSLAKNIQYF
TRBV5-4,.,few,TRBJ2-2,TGTGCCAGCAGCTTGGGCGGGGGCCAGAACACCGGGGAGCTGTTTTTT,CASSLGGGQNTGELFF
TRBV14,.,.,TRBJ1-3,TGTGCCAGCAGCCCAAGAAGAGGACTCTCTGGAAACACCATATATTTT,CASSPRRGLSGNTIYF
TRBV28,TRBD2,once,TRBJ2-2,TGTGCCAGCAGTATCGGGACTAGCGGGACCGGGGAGCTGTTTTTT,CASSIGTSGTGELFF
TRBV25-1,.,.,TRBJ2-5,TGTGCCAGCAGTAACTATGAGGCCAAGAGGGAGACCCAGTACTTC,CASSNYEAKRETQYF
TRBV11-1,.,.,TRBJ2-2,TGTGCCAGCAGCTTAGACTGGTCCGAGAACACCGGGGAGCTGTTTTTT,CASSLDWSENTGELFF
TRBV6-6,.,once,TRBJ2-7,TGTGCCAGCAGTTTTCAGGGGGCCGCAGCGGGGGAGCAGTACTTC,CASSFQGAAAGEQYF
TRBV5-1,TRBD2,.,TRBJ2-2,TGCGCCAGCAGCTGGGGCCTAACTAGCGGGAGGTCGAACGGGGAGCTGTTTTTT,CASSWGLTSGRSNGELFF
TRBV2,.,.,TRBJ1-2,TGTGCCAGCAGTGACTCCGTGTTAGCTAACTATGGCTACACCTTC,CASSDSVLANYGYTF
TRBV18,.,.,TRBJ1-3,TGTGCCAGCTCCCTCGGGTCTGGAAACACCATATATTTT,CASSLGSGNTIYF
TRBV9,.,.,TRBJ2-3,TGTGCCAGCAGCGTCGGGGGCCCCTTT,CASSVGGPF
TRBV11-2,TRBD2,.,TRBJ2-1,TGTGCCAGCAGCTTAGATGGACTAGCGGGAGGTTACAATGAGCAGTTCTTC,CASSLDGLAGGYNEQFF
TRBV27,TRBD1,few,TRBJ1-2,TGTGCCAGCAGTTTACGGATGACAGGGTCTTATGGCTACACCTTC,CASSLRMTGSYGYTF
TRBV19,TRBD2,.,TRBJ2-1,TGTGCCAGTAGCCTAGCGGGTGATAATGAGCAGTTCTTC,CASSLAGDNEQFF